These T cell receptor beta chains were read from a single sample in a study of immune evolution from preneoplasia to lung adenocarcinoma. This table comes from immunoSEQ multiplex PCR, and its TCRdb copy is limited to in-frame clones, with some not included. The table shows about 5,000 clones, with about 83% occurring only once. Specimen: FFPE lung adenocarcinoma in situ tissue. The receptors stem from a person aged 65-85 years with lung adenocarcinoma. Each CDR3 is given with its conserved first and last residue. D genes are given only for firm matches. Clone sizes are given selectively: once, few, many, or a class where the clone is expanded.

TGTGCCAGCAGCGCGGACAGTTTCTTGGATACGCAGTATTTT CASSADSFLDTQYF TRBV9 . TRBJ2-3 .
TGTGCCAGCTCACCACTAACAGCAGAAGATACGCAGTATTTT CASSPLTAEDTQYF TRBV18 . TRBJ2-3 .
TGTGCCAGCAGCTTAGCGCTAGGGACAGGGGACGAGACCCAGTACTTC CASSLALGTGDETQYF TRBV7-9 . TRBJ2-5 TRBD1
TGTGCCAGCAGTTTACTAAATCCAGGTGGACGGGATGAGCAGTTCTTC CASSLLNPGGRDEQFF TRBV27 . TRBJ2-1 .
TGTGCCAGTAGTATTCTAACTTCGGGACAGGGGTATGAGACCCAGTACTTC CASSILTSGQGYETQYF TRBV19 . TRBJ2-5 TRBD1
TGTGCCAGTAGTTCGGACAGGAATAGCAATCAGCCCCAGCATTTT CASSSDRNSNQPQHF TRBV19 . TRBJ1-5 TRBD1
TGCAGCGGTGCCGCTGGGGGGGACCCGAACACTGAAGCTTTCTTT CSGAAGGDPNTEAFF TRBV29-1 . TRBJ1-1 .
TGTGCCAGTAGTAGGATGGAAGGGGTAGGCTACACCTTC CASSRMEGVGYTF TRBV19 . TRBJ1-2 .
TGTGCCTGGAGTGTTGGGGCTGTGGAGACCCAGTACTTC CAWSVGAVETQYF TRBV30 . TRBJ2-5 .
TGTGCCAGCAGCTTAAGGGTTTCGAACACCGGGGAGCTGTTTTTT CASSLRVSNTGELFF TRBV7-9 few TRBJ2-2 .
TGTGCCAGCAGTTCCCCGGGACTAGCGAAACATACGCAGTATTTT CASSSPGLAKHTQYF TRBV28 . TRBJ2-3 TRBD2
TGTGCCAGCAGCCTACACTGGGGCGAGCAGTACTTC CASSLHWGEQYF TRBV7-2 . TRBJ2-7 .
TGTGCCACCAGCAGAGCGTCGCGCACAGATACGCAGTATTTT CATSRASRTDTQYF TRBV15 . TRBJ2-3 .
TGTGCCAGCAGCCCGAGCCTGGGGTGGGAGCAGTACTTC CASSPSLGWEQYF TRBV7-2 . TRBJ2-7 .
TGTGCCAGCTCACCTTACAGGATAGCTAGCGGGATAGGCGGGCAGTTCTTC CASSPYRIASGIGGQFF TRBV2 . TRBJ2-1 TRBD2
TGTGCCAGCACCTCAGGGGCCTACGAGCAGTACTTC CASTSGAYEQYF TRBV11-2 . TRBJ2-7 .
TGCGCCAGCAGTGAGATGTATGGGACCTACGAGCAGTACTTC CASSEMYGTYEQYF TRBV10-2 . TRBJ2-7 .
TGTGCCAGTAGTATCATCCTACCTGGCGGGGTCCACTACGAGCAGTACTTC CASSIILPGGVHYEQYF TRBV19 . TRBJ2-7 .
TGTGCCAGCAGTTACCAACAGGGTCCGCAGTTCTTC CASSYQQGPQFF TRBV6-6 . TRBJ2-1 .
TGTGCCTGGAGTGGGCAGAACACTGAAGCTTTCTTT CAWSGQNTEAFF TRBV30 . TRBJ1-1 .
TGTGCCAGTAGTATTAGGACTTCCTGGGCCACTGAAGCTTTCTTT CASSIRTSWATEAFF TRBV19 . TRBJ1-1 .
TGCGCCAGCACGACAGCCCAAGAGACCCAGTACTTC CASTTAQETQYF TRBV5-1 . TRBJ2-5 .
TGCGCCAGCAGCCCGTCGGGACAGGTCCAAGAGACCCAGTACTTC CASSPSGQVQETQYF TRBV4-1 . TRBJ2-5 TRBD1